What follows describes a single TCR beta chain. The antigen is undetermined. V lost 2 bases to trimming and J lost 5 bases, with 9 bases between them. CDR3 length equals 13 residues. Germline V gene sequence: CDR1 KGHSH, CDR2 LQKENI. A universal primer site arose from template switching, and cDNA bore unique molecular identifiers. Via MiXCR, TCRdb re-called the 5' RACE reads, giving one row per CDR3 protein. Of about 520,000 distinct CDR3 sequences in the sample, 22% were seen once. The sample originates from a study of identical twins. Study findings and constraints: For zero-insertion analyses, partial confounding could come from invariant MAIT and iNKT cells. Abundant beta clonotypes from cord blood bore fewer insertions; memory repertoires lacked this pattern.

The same specimen was also included in a second study, on T cells expressing NK-cell markers.

Sequences were obtained from CD4+ T cells sorted from blood. The sequence was collected from a woman younger than 35 in good health. The genes are TRBV18 and TRBJ2-5; unclear D gene. Here the CDR3 DNA reads TGTGCCAGCTCACCAGGCTTCGCTGAGACCCAGTACTTC. It translates to CASSPGFAETQYF.